This record concerns one TCR beta chain sequence. This specimen belongs to a study of blood T cell repertoires in COVID-19. About the study: Samples representing acute and convalescent COVID-19 were sourced from the United States, Italy and Spain.

This CDR3 comprises 14 residues. Germline-derived CDR1 and CDR2 are MNHEY and SMNVEV (reference sequence). The V and J ends lost 3 bases and 5 bases respectively, with 13 bases between them. Per the study methods: From reference gene primer amplification, estimates of nucleated cell counts were derived. The table came from immunoSEQ multiplex PCR; TCRdb's copy has only in-frame clones and leaves some out. That table is the source of V, J and clone size, and D and trimming were worked out from the DNA. Found here are about 240,000 clones, roughly 80% of them singletons; the top ten hold 3.4%. Material: peripheral blood. The gene calls are TRBV27 and TRBJ1-1, with D tentatively TRBD1 (5 bases). This TCR came from a woman between 18 and 29 years old with acute or convalescent COVID-19. The CDR3 coding sequence is TGTGCCAGCAGTTTGGCCAGGGTGGGGACTGAAGCTTTCTTT. Translating gives CASSLARVGTEAFF.